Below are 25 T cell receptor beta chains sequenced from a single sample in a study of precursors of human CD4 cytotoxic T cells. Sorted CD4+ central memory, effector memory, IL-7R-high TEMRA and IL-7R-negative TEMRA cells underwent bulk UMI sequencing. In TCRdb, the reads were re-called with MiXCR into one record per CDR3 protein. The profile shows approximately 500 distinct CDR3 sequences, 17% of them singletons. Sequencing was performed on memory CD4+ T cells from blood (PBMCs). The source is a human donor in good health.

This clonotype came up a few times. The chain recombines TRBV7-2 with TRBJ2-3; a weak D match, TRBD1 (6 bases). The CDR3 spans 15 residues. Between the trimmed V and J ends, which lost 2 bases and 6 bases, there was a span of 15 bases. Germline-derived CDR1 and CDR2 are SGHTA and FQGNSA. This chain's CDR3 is CASSLSRGRVDTQYF. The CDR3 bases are TGTGCCAGCAGCTTATCCAGGGGCCGTGTGGATACGCAGTATTTT.

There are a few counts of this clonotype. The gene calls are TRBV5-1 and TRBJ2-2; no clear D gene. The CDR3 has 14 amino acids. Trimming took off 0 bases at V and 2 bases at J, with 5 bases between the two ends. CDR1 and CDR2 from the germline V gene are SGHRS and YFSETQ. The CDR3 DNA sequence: TGCGCCAGCAGCTTGGATCTTAACACCGGGGAGCTGTTTTTT. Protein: CASSLDLNTGELFF.

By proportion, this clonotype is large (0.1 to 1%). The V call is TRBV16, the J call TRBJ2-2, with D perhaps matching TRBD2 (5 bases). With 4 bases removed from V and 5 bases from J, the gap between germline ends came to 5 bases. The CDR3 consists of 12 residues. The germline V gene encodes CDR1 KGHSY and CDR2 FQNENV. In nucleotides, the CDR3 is TGTGCCAGCAGCCGGAGGACCGGGGAGCTGTTTTTT. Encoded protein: CASSRRTGELFF.

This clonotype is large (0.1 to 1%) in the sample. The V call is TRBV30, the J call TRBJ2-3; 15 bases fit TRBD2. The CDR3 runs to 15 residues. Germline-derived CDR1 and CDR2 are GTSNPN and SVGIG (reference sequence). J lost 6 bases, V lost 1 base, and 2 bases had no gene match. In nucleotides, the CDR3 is TGTGCCTGGAGTGCGGGACTAGCGGGAGGCGATACGCAGTATTTT. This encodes CAWSAGLAGGDTQYF.

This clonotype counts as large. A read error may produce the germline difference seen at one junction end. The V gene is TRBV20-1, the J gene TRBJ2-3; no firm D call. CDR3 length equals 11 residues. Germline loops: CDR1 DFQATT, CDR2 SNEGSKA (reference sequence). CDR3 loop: CSASYGPEMVF. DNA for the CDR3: TGCAGTGCTTCCTATGGACCTGAAATGGTTTTT.

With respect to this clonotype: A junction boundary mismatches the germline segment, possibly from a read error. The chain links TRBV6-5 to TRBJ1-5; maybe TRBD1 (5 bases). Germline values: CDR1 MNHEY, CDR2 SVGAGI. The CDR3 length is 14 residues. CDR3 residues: CVSSYGGIGQPQHF. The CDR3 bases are TGTGTCAGCAGTTACGGGGGGATCGGACAGCCCCAGCATTTT.

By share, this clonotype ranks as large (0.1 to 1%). CDR3 bases: TGTGCCAGCAGCCAAAATCCCCAAATAAGCACAGATACGCAGTATTTT. Amino acid sequence: CASSQNPQISTDTQYF. The chain recombines TRBV3-1 with TRBJ2-3; D not resolved. V was cut by 2 bases and J by 0 bases, with 12 bases left in between. The CDR3 totals 16 residues. Germline V gene lookup returns CDR1 LGHDT and CDR2 YNNKEL (reference sequence).

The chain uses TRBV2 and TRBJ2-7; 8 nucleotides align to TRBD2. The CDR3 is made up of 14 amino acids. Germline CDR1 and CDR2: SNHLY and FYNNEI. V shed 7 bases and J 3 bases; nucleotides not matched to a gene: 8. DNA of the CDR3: TGTGCCAGCACCTCGGGAGGGAAAAACTACGAGCAGTACGTC. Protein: CASTSGGKNYEQYV.

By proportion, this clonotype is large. Here the CDR3 DNA reads TGTGCCAGCAGCCGGCTAGCGGGAGGCACATACAATGAGCAGTTCTTC. Translating it yields CASSRLAGGTYNEQFF. The V call is TRBV28, the J call TRBJ2-1; 11 bases agree with TRBD2. The CDR3 has 16 amino acids. Germline lookup yields CDR1 MDHEN and CDR2 SYDVKM. The V segment lost 6 bases and the J segment 4 bases; nucleotides outside the gene matches: 8.

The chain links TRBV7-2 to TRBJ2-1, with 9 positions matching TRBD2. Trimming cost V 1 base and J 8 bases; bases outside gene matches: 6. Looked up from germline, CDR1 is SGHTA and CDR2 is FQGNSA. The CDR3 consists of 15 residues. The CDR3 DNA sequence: TGTGCCAGCAGCTTAGTAGCGGGAGTCATGTATGAGCAGTTCTTC. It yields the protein CASSLVAGVMYEQFF.

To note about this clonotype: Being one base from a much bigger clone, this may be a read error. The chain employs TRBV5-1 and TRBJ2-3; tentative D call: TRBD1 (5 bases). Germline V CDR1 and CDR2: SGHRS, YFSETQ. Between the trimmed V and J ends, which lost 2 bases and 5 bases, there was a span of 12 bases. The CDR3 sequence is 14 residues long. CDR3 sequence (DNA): TGCGCCAGCAGCTTTTCCAGGGTTGGAGATACGCAGTATTTT. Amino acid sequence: CASSFSRVGDTQYF.

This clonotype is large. The CDR3 DNA sequence: TGTGCCATCAGCACAGGGGCTGAGCAGTTCTTC. Its protein is CAISTGAEQFF. This chain joins TRBV10-3 and TRBJ2-1; TRBD1 aligns across 7 bases. There are 11 residues in the CDR3. After removal of 6 bases from V and 9 bases from J, the junction contained 2 bases not matched to a gene. Per the germline V gene, CDR1 is ENHRY and CDR2 is SYGVKD.

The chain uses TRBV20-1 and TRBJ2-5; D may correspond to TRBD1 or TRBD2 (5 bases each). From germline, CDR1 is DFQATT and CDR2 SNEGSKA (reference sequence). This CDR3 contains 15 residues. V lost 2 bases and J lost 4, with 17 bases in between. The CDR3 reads CSARSAHSGGETQYF. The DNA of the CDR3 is TGCAGTGCTAGATCCGCCCATAGTGGGGGAGAGACCCAGTACTTC.

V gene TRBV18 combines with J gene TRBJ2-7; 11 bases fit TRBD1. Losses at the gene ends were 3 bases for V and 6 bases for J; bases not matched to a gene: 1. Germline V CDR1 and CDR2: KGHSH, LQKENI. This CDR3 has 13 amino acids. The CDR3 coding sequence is TGTGCCAGCTCACCGGGACAGGGGGGCGAGCAGTACGTC. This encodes CASSPGQGGEQYV.

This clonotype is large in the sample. The CDR3 is CASSEFKEDTATNEKLFF. The CDR3 DNA is TGTGCCAGCAGTGAGTTCAAGGAGGATACAGCAACTAATGAAAAACTGTTTTTT. This rearrangement joins TRBV25-1 to TRBJ1-4; no reliable D call. Germline V gives CDR1 MGHDK, CDR2 SYGVNS. The CDR3 is 18 amino acids. V dropped 3 bases and J dropped 0 bases, with 17 bases sitting between them.

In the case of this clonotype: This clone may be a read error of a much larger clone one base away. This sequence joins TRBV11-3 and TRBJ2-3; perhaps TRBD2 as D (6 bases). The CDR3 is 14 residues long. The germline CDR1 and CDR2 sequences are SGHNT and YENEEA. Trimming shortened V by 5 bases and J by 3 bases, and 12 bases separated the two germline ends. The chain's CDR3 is CASSTIGGTDTQYF. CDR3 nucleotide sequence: TGTGCCAGCAGCACCATCGGGGGAACAGATACGCAGTATTTT.

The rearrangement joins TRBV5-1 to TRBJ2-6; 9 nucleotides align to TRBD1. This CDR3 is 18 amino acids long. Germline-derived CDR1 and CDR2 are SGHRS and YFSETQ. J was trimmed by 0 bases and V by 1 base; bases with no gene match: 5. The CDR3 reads CASSLRDRDSSGANVLTF. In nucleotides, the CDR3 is TGCGCCAGCAGCTTGCGGGACAGGGATTCCTCTGGGGCCAACGTCCTGACTTTC.

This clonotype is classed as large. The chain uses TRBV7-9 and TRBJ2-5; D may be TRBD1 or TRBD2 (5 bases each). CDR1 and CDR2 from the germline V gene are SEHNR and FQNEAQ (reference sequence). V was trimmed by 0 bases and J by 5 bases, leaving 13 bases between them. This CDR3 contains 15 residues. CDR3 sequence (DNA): TGTGCCAGCAGCTTAGCTTCCGGGGCCGGGGAGACCCAGTACTTC. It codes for CASSLASGAGETQYF.

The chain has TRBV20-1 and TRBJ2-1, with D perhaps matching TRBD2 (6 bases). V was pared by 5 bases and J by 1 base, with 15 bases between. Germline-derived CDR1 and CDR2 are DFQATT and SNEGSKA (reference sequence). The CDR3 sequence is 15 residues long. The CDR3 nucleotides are TGCAGTGCTCTCGGCGGGATTTCGTCCTACAATGAGCAGTTCTTC. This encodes CSALGGISSYNEQFF.

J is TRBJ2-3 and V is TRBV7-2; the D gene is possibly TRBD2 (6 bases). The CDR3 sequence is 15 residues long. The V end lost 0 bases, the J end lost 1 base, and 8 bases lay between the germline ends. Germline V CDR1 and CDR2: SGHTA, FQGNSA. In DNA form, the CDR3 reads TGTGCCAGCAGCTTAGCAGCGGGTGGCACAGATACGCAGTATTTT. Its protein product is CASSLAAGGTDTQYF.

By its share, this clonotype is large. Here the CDR3 DNA reads TGTGCCAGCAGCTTACGGGTTAGTTCCCACGAGCAGTACGTC. Its translation: CASSLRVSSHEQYV. The rearrangement joins TRBV7-8 to TRBJ2-7; the D is unclear. The V end lost 2 bases, the J end lost 5 bases, and 13 bases lay between the germline ends. Germline V gives CDR1 SGHVS, CDR2 FQNEAQ. The CDR3 loop spans 14 amino acids.

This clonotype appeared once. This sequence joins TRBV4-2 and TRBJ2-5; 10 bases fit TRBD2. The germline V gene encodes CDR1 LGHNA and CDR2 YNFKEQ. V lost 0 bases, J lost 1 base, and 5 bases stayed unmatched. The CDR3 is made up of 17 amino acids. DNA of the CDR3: TGTGCCAGCAGCCAAGAATCGTTAGCGGGAGGCCAAGAGACCCAGTACTTC. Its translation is CASSQESLAGGQETQYF.

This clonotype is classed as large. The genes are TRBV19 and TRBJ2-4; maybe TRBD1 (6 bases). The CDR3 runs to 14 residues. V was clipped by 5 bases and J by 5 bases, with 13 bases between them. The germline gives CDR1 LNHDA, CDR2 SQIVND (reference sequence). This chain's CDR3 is CASSATGPQNIQYF. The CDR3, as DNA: TGTGCCAGTAGTGCTACAGGGCCCCAAAACATTCAGTACTTC.

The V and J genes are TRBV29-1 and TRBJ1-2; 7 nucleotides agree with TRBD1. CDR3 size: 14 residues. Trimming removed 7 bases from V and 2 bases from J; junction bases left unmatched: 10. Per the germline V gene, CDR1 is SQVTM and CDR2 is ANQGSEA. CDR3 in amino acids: CSGVEMTGNYGYTF. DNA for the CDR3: TGCAGCGGCGTAGAAATGACAGGGAACTATGGCTACACCTTC.

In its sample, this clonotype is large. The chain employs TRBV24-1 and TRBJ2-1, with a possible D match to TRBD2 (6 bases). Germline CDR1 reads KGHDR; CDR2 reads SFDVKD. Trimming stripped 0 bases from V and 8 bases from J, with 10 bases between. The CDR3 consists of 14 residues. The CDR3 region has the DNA TGTGCCACCAGTGATTTGCAAGGCGGGGATGAGCAGTTCTTC. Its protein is CATSDLQGGDEQFF.